This passage covers 22 T cell receptor beta chains from one sample sequenced in a study of T cells in localized non-small cell lung cancer. Assay used: immunoSEQ multiplex PCR; TCRdb lists only in-frame clones, some missing. The sample holds 90,000 to 95,000 clones, roughly 93% seen once. Source: PBMCs, taken before any cancer treatment. Receptors originate from a woman aged 35 to 70 with stage II squamous cell lung carcinoma.

V gene TRBV5-1 combines with J gene TRBJ1-1, with TRBD1 matching 7 bases. Trimming removed 4 bases from V and 6 bases from J; junction bases left unmatched: 15. The CDR3 totals 16 residues. Germline-derived CDR1 and CDR2 are SGHRS and YFSETQ. CDR3 in DNA: TGCGCCAGCAGCCCTAGACAGGGTGGTAGTAGCCCTGAAGCTTTCTTT. Translated, it gives CASSPRQGGSSPEAFF.

This chain connects TRBV7-9 to TRBJ1-6, with TRBD1 identical over 10 bases. Germline CDR1 SEHNR, CDR2 FQNEAQ (reference sequence). The CDR3 is made up of 16 amino acids. Germline trimming cut 4 bases from V and 4 bases from J; bases unmatched to any gene: 4. The CDR3 reads CASSSGTGDYNSPLHF. The CDR3 nucleotides read TGTGCCAGCAGCTCCGGGACAGGGGATTATAATTCACCCCTCCACTTT.

V is TRBV5-6 and J is TRBJ2-6; D gene unclear. The CDR3 is 16 amino acids. V lost 4 bases and J lost 0, with 11 bases in between. In germline, CDR1 is SGHDT, CDR2 YYEEEE. As DNA, the CDR3 is TGTGCCAGCAGCCGGGCAGTGAGCTCTGGGGCCAACGTCCTGACTTTC. It encodes CASSRAVSSGANVLTF. Combining the CDR3 with reference TRBV5-6 and TRBJ2-6 gives the whole variable domain DAGVTQSPTHLIKTRGQQVTLRCSPKSGHDTVSWYQQALGQGPQFIFQYYEEEERQRGNFPDRFSGHQFPNYSSELNVNALLLGDSALYLCASSRAVSSGANVLTFGAGSRLTVL.

This chain connects TRBV6-5 to TRBJ2-1; 12 bases are shared with TRBD2. This CDR3 comprises 15 residues. Germline trimming cut 6 bases from V and 8 bases from J; bases unmatched to any gene: 8. Germline V CDR1 and CDR2: MNHEY, SVGAGI. The CDR3 loop is CASRSLTSGSYEQFF. The CDR3 bases are TGTGCCAGCAGGTCCCTGACTAGCGGGAGCTATGAGCAGTTCTTC.

V is TRBV12-5 and J is TRBJ2-1; 13 nucleotides line up with TRBD2. CDR3 size: 17 residues. In germline, CDR1 is LGHNT, CDR2 FRNRAP. Unmatched junction bases numbered 11, after V lost 6 bases and J lost 6 bases. CDR3 nucleotides: TGTGCTAGTGGCCTGCAACCGGGACTAGCGGGACTCAATGAGCAGTTCTTC. Protein sequence: CASGLQPGLAGLNEQFF.

This clone appeared once. In DNA, the CDR3 is TGTGCCTGGACCACCGCCCAGAATGAGCAGTTCTTC. This codes for CAWTTAQNEQFF. The chain employs TRBV30 and TRBJ2-1, with D uncertain. Germline-derived CDR1 and CDR2 are GTSNPN and SVGIG (reference sequence). The CDR3 length is 12 residues. V lost 4 bases, J lost 7 bases, and 11 bases lay in between.

J is TRBJ2-7 and V is TRBV27; D not resolved. Trimming took 5 bases from V and 4 from J, leaving 9 bases between them. The germline V gene encodes CDR1 MNHEY and CDR2 SMNVEV (reference sequence). There are 12 residues in the CDR3. The CDR3 reads CASSQDPYEQYF. CDR3 nucleotide sequence: TGTGCCAGCAGTCAGGATCCGTACGAGCAGTACTTC.

This clone was observed a handful of times. J is TRBJ1-3 and V is TRBV28; no clear D gene. V shed 6 bases and J shed 0 bases, with 12 bases lying between them. This CDR3 is 15 amino acids long. CDR1 is MDHEN, CDR2 SYDVKM, per germline. The chain's CDR3 is CASSSLSPSGNTIYF. Written as DNA, the CDR3 is TGTGCCAGCAGCAGCTTGTCCCCCTCTGGAAACACCATATATTTT.

Only a few counts were recorded for this clone. The chain links TRBV30 to TRBJ1-3; 10 nucleotides align to TRBD1. J lost 1 base, V lost 7 bases, and 10 bases had no gene match. Looked up from germline, CDR1 is GTSNPN and CDR2 is SVGIG (reference sequence). CDR3 length: 16 amino acids. In DNA, the CDR3 is TGTGCCTCAGACCTGACAGGGGGCAAATCTGGAAACACCATATATTTT. Translating gives CASDLTGGKSGNTIYF.

This chain connects TRBV19 to TRBJ1-2; 7 bases are a match to TRBD1. This CDR3 region has 14 residues. Trimming at V came to 9 bases and at J to 4 bases, leaving 11 bases not matched to a gene. In germline, CDR1 is LNHDA, CDR2 SQIVND (reference sequence). The CDR3, as DNA: TGTGCCAGCAGAACAACCGGGACAGTCTATGGCTACACCTTC. Residues: CASRTTGTVYGYTF.

Worth noting for this clone: Compared with germline, one end of the junction differs, possibly owing to a read error. The CDR3 loop is CASSLNQNTEAFF. As DNA, the CDR3 is TGTGCTAGCAGCTTAAATCAGAACACTGAAGCTTTCTTT. The gene calls are TRBV7-7 and TRBJ1-1; D ambiguous. This CDR3 has 13 residues. The germline CDR1 and CDR2 sequences are SSHAT and FNYEAQ (reference sequence).

The CDR3 DNA reads TGTGCCATCAGTCGCGGGGGCGGGGAGACCACCGGGGAGCTGTTTTTT. This encodes CAISRGGGETTGELFF. The chain joins TRBV10-3 to TRBJ2-2; D is possibly TRBD2 (7 bases). Trimming stripped 5 bases from V and 4 bases from J, with 17 bases between. CDR1 ENHRY and CDR2 SYGVKD come from the germline V gene. The length of the CDR3 is 16 residues.

The genes are TRBV25-1 and TRBJ2-7; weak D call: TRBD1 (5 bases). The CDR3 consists of 14 residues. V was cut by 6 bases and J by 6 bases, with 18 bases left in between. Germline V lookup: CDR1 MGHDK, CDR2 SYGVNS. The chain's CDR3 is CASSPAQGRLEQYF. The CDR3 bases are TGTGCCAGCAGCCCAGCTCAGGGCAGACTCGAGCAGTACTTC.

The chain is built from TRBV9 and TRBJ1-2; 10 bases align to TRBD1. The length of the CDR3 is 16 residues. Trimming at V came to 2 bases and at J to 0 bases, leaving 4 bases not matched to a gene. Germline V CDR1 and CDR2: SGDLS, YYNGEE. The CDR3 loop reads CASSVGTGVTNYGYTF. The CDR3 DNA is TGTGCCAGCAGCGTCGGGACAGGGGTAACTAACTATGGCTACACCTTC.

V and J are TRBV6-5 and TRBJ1-2, with TRBD1 matching 11 bases. The V and J ends lost 6 bases and 3 bases, in that order; junction bases with no gene match: 6. Germline-derived CDR1 and CDR2 are MNHEY and SVGAGI. The length of the CDR3 is 15 residues. The CDR3 DNA reads as TGTGCCAGCAGAATGGACAGGGGGCGGGACTATGGCTACACCTTC. Translating gives CASRMDRGRDYGYTF.

The rearrangement joins TRBV7-2 to TRBJ2-3; D may be TRBD2 (6 bases). CDR1 and CDR2 (germline): SGHTA, FQGNSA. V lost 3 bases to trimming and J lost 2 bases, with 12 bases between them. The CDR3 extends over 15 amino acids. The CDR3 coding sequence is TGTGCCAGCAGCTTGCAGGGAGGTCTCACAGATACGCAGTATTTT. The encoded protein is CASSLQGGLTDTQYF.

The chain couples TRBV6-6 to TRBJ1-2; D call uncertain. V dropped 6 bases and J dropped 8 bases, with 22 bases sitting between them. Germline values: CDR1 MNHNY, CDR2 SVGAGI (reference sequence). The CDR3 is 15 residues long. The CDR3 here is CASSSPQGSARGYTF. The CDR3 DNA sequence: TGTGCCAGCAGCAGCCCTCAAGGTTCCGCGAGGGGCTACACCTTC.

This clone was counted a few times. The chain has TRBV25-1 and TRBJ2-6; D is undetermined. Per germline, CDR1 MGHDK and CDR2 SYGVNS. Trimming took off 8 bases at V and 0 bases at J, with 14 bases between the two ends. The CDR3 totals 16 residues. CDR3 sequence (DNA): TGTGCCAGCCAGTGGAGAAGCCACTCTGGGGCCAACGTCCTGACTTTC. It is translated as CASQWRSHSGANVLTF.

The chain links TRBV6-5 to TRBJ1-2, with D possibly matching TRBD1 (5 bases). Looked up from germline, CDR1 is MNHEY and CDR2 is SVGAGI. Trimming removed 0 bases at V and 4 bases at J, with 9 bases between. The CDR3 consists of 14 residues. The CDR3 is CASSYSGQAYGYTF. The CDR3 region has the DNA TGTGCCAGCAGTTACTCGGGGCAGGCCTATGGCTACACCTTC.

This rearrangement joins TRBV7-2 to TRBJ1-3, with a tentative D call TRBD1 (5 bases). This CDR3 comprises 15 residues. CDR1 and CDR2 (germline): SGHTA, FQGNSA. Between the trimmed V and J ends, which lost 4 bases and 0 bases, there was a span of 10 bases. Here the CDR3 reads CASSSRESSGNTIYF. The DNA for the CDR3 is TGTGCCAGCAGCTCCAGGGAGAGCTCTGGAAACACCATATATTTT.

The gene calls are TRBV12-5 and TRBJ2-1; TRBD1 is a possible D gene (5 bases). The CDR3 is 13 residues long. In germline, CDR1 is LGHNT, CDR2 FRNRAP. Trimming shortened V by 2 bases and J by 8 bases, and 10 bases separated the two germline ends. CDR3 sequence (DNA): TGTGCTAGTGGTTTGAATTGGGGCTATGAGCAGTTCTTC. Protein: CASGLNWGYEQFF.

CDR3 loop: CASSPALTLNYEQYF. Here the CDR3 DNA reads TGTGCCAGCAGCCCCGCGCTGACCCTTAACTACGAGCAGTACTTC. This chain uses TRBV9 with TRBJ2-7; D unclear. V lost 4 bases and J lost 3, with 17 bases in between. This CDR3 contains 15 residues. Per the germline V gene, CDR1 is SGDLS and CDR2 is YYNGEE.